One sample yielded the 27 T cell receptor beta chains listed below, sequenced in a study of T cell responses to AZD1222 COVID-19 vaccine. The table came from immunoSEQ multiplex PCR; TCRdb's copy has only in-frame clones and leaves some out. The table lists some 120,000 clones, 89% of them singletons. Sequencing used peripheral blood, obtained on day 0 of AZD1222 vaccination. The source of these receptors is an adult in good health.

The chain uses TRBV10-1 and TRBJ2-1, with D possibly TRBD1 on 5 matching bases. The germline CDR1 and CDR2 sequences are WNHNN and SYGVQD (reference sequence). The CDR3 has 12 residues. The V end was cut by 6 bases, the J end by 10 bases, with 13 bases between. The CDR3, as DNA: TGCGCCAGCAGCCCGCTGGGGCGGGAGCAGTTCTTC. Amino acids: CASSPLGREQFF.

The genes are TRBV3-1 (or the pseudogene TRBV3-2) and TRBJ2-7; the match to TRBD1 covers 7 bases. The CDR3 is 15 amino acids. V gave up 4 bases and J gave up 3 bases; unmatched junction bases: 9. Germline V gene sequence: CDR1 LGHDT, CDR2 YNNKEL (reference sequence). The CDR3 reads CASSPDRDRVYEQYF. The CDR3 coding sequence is TGTGCCAGCAGCCCAGATCGCGACAGGGTCTACGAGCAGTACTTC.

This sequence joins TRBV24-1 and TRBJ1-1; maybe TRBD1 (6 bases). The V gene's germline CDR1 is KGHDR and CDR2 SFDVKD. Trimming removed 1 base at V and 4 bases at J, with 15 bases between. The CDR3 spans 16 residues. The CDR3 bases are TGTGCCACCAGTGATTTCTCCCAGCAGACAGGCACTGAAGCTTTCTTT. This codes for CATSDFSQQTGTEAFF.

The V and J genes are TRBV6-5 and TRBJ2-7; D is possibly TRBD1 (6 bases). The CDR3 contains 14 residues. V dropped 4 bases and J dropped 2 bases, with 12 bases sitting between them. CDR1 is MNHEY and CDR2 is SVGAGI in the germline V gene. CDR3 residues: CASSWGLGTYEQYF. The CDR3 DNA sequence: TGTGCCAGCAGTTGGGGGCTCGGTACCTACGAGCAGTACTTC.

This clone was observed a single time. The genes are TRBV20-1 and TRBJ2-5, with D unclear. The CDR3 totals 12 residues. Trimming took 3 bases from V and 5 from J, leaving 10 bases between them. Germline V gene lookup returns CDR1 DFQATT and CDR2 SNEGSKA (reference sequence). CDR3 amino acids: CSASSSFETQYF. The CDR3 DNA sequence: TGCAGTGCTAGTAGTAGTTTCGAGACCCAGTACTTC.

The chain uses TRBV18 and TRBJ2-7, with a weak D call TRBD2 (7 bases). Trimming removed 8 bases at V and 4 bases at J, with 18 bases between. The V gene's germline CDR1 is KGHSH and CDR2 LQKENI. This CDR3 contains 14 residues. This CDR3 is CASTQGGGEYEQYF. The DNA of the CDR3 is TGTGCCAGCACCCAGGGAGGGGGAGAGTACGAGCAGTACTTC.

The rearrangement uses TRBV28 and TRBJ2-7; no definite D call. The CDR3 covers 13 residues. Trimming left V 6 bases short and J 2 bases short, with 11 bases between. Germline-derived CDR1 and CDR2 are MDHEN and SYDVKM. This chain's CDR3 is CASSPHVTYEQYF. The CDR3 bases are TGTGCCAGCAGCCCCCACGTTACCTACGAGCAGTACTTC. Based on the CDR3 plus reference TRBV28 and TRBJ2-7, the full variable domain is DVKVTQSSRYLVKRTGEKVFLECVQDMDHENMFWYRQDPGLGLRLIYFSYDVKMKEKGDIPEGYSVSREKKERFSLILESASTNQTSMYLCASSPHVTYEQYFGPGTRLTVT.

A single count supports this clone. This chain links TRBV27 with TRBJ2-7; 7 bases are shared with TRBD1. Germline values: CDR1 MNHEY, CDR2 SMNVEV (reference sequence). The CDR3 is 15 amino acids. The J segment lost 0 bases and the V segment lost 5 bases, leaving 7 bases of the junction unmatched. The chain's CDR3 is CASSTSTGSSYEQYF. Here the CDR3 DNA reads TGTGCCAGCAGTACCTCGACAGGGAGCTCCTACGAGCAGTACTTC.

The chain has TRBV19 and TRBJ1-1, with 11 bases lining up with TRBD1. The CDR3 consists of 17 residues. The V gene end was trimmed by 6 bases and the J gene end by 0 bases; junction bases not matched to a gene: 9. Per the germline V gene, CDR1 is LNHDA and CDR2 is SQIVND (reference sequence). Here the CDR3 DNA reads TGTGCCAGTAGAGGGAAGGGACAGGGGGTCGTGAACACTGAAGCTTTCTTT. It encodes CASRGKGQGVVNTEAFF. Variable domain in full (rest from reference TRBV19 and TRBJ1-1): DGGITQSPKYLFRKEGQNVTLSCEQNLNHDAMYWYRQDPGQGLRLIYYSQIVNDFQKGDIAEGYSVSREKKESFPLTVTSAQKNPTAFYLCASRGKGQGVVNTEAFFGQGTRLTVV.

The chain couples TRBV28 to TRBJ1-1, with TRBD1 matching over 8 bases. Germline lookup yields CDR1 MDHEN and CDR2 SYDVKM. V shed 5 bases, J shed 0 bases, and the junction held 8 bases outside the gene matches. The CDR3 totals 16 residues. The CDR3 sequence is CASSRGQGAMNTEAFF. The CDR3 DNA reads TGTGCCAGCAGTCGCGGACAGGGCGCGATGAACACTGAAGCTTTCTTT.

The CDR3 spells CASSPNVVYGYTF. CDR3 DNA: TGTGCCAGCAGTCCGAACGTCGTCTATGGCTACACCTTC. The chain links TRBV12-3 or TRBV12-4 to TRBJ1-2; no clear D. The V gene lost 5 bases and the J gene lost 4 bases, with 11 bases spanning the gap. The CDR3 length is 13 residues.

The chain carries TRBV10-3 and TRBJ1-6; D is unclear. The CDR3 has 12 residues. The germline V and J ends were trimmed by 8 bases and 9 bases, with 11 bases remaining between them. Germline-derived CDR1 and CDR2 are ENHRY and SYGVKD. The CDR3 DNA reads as TGTGCCATCGGGTGGGAGGGTTCACCCCTCCACTTT. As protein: CAIGWEGSPLHF.

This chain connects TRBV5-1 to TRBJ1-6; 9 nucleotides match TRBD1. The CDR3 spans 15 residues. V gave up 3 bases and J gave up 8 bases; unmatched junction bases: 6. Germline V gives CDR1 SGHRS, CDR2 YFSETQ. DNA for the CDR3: TGCGCCAGCAGCTACGGACAGGGGATTCATTCACCCCTCCACTTT. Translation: CASSYGQGIHSPLHF.

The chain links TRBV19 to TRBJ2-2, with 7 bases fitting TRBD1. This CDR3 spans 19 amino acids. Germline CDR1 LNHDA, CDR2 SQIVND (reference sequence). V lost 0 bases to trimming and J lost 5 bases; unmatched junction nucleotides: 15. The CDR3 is CASSIDPPTGRGVTGELFF. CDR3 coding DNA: TGTGCCAGTAGTATAGATCCCCCGACAGGGAGAGGTGTTACCGGGGAGCTGTTTTTT.

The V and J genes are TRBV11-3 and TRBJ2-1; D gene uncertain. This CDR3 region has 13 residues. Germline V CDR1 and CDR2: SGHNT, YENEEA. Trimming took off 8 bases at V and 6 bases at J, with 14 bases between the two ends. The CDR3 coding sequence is TGTGCCAGCGGGTCCTCCCGAGCCAATGAGCAGTTCTTC. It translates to CASGSSRANEQFF.

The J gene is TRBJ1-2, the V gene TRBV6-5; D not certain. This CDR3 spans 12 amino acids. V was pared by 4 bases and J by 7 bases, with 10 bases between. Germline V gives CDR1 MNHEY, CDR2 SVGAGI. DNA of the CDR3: TGTGCCAGCAGTTTAGGCCGGGGTGGCTACACCTTC. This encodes CASSLGRGGYTF.

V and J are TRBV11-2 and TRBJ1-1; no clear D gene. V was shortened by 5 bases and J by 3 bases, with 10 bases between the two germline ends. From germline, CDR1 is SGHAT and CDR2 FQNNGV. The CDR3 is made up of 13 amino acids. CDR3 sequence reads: CASSRTRYTEAFF. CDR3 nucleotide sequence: TGTGCCAGCAGCCGGACCCGGTACACTGAAGCTTTCTTT. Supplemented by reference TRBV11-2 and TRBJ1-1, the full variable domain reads EAGVAQSPRYKIIEKRQSVAFWCNPISGHATLYWYQQILGQGPKLLIQFQNNGVVDDSQLPKDRFSAERLKGVDSTLKIQPAKLEDSAVYLCASSRTRYTEAFFGQGTRLTVV.

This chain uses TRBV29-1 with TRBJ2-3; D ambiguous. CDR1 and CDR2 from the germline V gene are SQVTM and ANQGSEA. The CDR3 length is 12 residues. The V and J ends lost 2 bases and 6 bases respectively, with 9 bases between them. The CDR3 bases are TGCAGCGTTGAATCGCAGGATGATACGCAGTATTTT. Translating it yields CSVESQDDTQYF.

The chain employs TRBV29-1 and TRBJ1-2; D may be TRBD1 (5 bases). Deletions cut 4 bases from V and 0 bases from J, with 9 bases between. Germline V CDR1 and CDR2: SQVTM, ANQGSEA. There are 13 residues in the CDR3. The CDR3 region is CSVGGGTNYGYTF. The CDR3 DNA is TGCAGCGTTGGCGGGGGGACTAACTATGGCTACACCTTC. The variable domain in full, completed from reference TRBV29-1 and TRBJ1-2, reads SAVISQKPSRDICQRGTSLTIQCQVDSQVTMMFWYRQQPGQSLTLIATANQGSEATYESGFVIDKFPISRPNLTFSTLTVSNMSPEDSSIYLCSVGGGTNYGYTFGSGTRLTVV.

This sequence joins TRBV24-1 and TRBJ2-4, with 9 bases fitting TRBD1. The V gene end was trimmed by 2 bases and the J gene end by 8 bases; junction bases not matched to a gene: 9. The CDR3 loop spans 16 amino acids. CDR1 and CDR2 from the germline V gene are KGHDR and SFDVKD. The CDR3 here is CATSDSGQGEDDIQYF. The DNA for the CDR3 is TGTGCCACCAGTGATTCGGGACAGGGCGAAGATGACATTCAGTACTTC.

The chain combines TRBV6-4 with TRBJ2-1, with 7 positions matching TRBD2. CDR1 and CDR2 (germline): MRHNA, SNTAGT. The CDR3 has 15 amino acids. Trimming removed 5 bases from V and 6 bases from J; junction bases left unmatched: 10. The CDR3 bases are TGTGCCAGCAGTAAAGGACTAGTGGTTGGCAATGAGCAGTTCTTC. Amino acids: CASSKGLVVGNEQFF.

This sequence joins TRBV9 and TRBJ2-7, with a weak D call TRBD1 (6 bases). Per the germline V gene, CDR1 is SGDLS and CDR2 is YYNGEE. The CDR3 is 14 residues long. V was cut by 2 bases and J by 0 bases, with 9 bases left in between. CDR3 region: CASSVDRSSYEQYF. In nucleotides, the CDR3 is TGTGCCAGCAGCGTGGACAGAAGCTCCTACGAGCAGTACTTC.

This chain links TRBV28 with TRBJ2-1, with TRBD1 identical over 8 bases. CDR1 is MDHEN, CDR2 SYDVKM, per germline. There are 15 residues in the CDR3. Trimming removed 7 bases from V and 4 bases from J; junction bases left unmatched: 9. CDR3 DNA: TGTGCCAGCACCGAGCCGGGACAGGTATACAATGAGCAGTTCTTC. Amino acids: CASTEPGQVYNEQFF.

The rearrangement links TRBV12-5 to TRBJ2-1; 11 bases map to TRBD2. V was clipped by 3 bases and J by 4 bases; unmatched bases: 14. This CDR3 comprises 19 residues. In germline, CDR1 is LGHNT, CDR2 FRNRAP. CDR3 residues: CASGLHFTGTSGRYNEQFF. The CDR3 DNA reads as TGTGCTAGTGGTTTACACTTTACCGGGACTAGCGGAAGGTACAATGAGCAGTTCTTC.

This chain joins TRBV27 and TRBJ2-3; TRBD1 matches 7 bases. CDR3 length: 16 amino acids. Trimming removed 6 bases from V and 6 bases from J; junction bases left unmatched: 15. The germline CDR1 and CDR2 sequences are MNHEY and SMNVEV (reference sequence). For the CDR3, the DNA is TGTGCCAGCAGCTACGCGGCTCGAGAGACAGGGGATACGCAGTATTTT. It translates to CASSYAARETGDTQYF.

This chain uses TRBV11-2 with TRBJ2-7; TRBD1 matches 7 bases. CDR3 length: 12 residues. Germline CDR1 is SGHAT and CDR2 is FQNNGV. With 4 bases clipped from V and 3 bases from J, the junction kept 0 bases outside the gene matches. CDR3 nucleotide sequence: TGTGCCAGCAGCTCAGGGGGCTACGAGCAGTACTTC. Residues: CASSSGGYEQYF. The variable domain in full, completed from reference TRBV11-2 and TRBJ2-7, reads EAGVAQSPRYKIIEKRQSVAFWCNPISGHATLYWYQQILGQGPKLLIQFQNNGVVDDSQLPKDRFSAERLKGVDSTLKIQPAKLEDSAVYLCASSSGGYEQYFGPGTRLTVT.

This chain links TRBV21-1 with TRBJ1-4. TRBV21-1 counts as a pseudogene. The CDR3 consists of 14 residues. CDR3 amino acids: CASSSPGANEKLFF. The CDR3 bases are TGTGCCAGCAGCTCCCCTGGGGCTAATGAAAAACTGTTTTTT.